This T cell receptor beta chain appears in the sequencing data of a study of PD-1 blockade in classical Hodgkin lymphoma. Study-wide points: It was reported that newly diagnosed patients had less baseline TCR diversity than healthy donors.

With regard to this clone: What it recognizes is unknown.

Patients all relapsed after autologous stem cell transplantation, and there was variation in brentuximab vedotin exposure. The data were produced by immunoSEQ multiplex PCR, yet TCRdb's version contains in-frame clones alone and is incomplete. The table lists some 93,000 clones, more than 90% of them singletons. V shed 2 bases, J shed 4 bases, and the junction held 2 bases outside the gene matches. Looked up from germline, CDR1 is GTSNPN and CDR2 is SVGIG (reference sequence). This CDR3 comprises 13 residues. The sequencing used peripheral blood mononuclear cells (PBMCs), collected at baseline. V and J are TRBV30 and TRBJ1-5; 7 bases map to TRBD1. The clonotype was recovered from a human donor with classical Hodgkin lymphoma. CDR3 residues: CAWSQQGNQPQHF. Written as DNA, the CDR3 is TGTGCCTGGAGTCAACAGGGGAATCAGCCCCAGCATTTT.